This T cell receptor beta chain was sequenced for a study of blood T cell repertoires in COVID-19. About the research overall: The United States, Italy and Spain supplied acute and convalescent COVID-19 samples. Sources were T cells, B-cell-depleted T cells, or PBMCs; the material itself was cDNA or gDNA.

Original processing notes: Amplifying reference gene primers gave estimates of nucleated cell counts. Repertoires were generated with immunoSEQ multiplex PCR, while TCRdb's copy carries only in-frame clones and drops some. The DNA was the basis for D and trimming; V, J and clone size are from that table. This sample yields over 600,000 clones, of which more than 80% are seen a single time; more than 0.25% belongs to the top ten. The ends lost 4 bases at V and 7 bases at J; junction bases unmatched: 13. The CDR3 consists of 15 residues. Germline V gene data show CDR1 as MGHRA and CDR2 as YSYEKL. This clone was seen a handful of times.

The specimen was peripheral blood. The clonotype comes from a woman aged 18-29 years with acute or convalescent COVID-19. The J gene is TRBJ2-7, the V gene TRBV4-1, with 7 bases identical to TRBD1. Written as DNA, the CDR3 is TGCGCCAGCAGCCTCATCTCGGGACAGTCACGAGAGCAGTACTTC. This codes for CASSLISGQSREQYF.